This T cell receptor beta chain was obtained from a study of blood T cell repertoires in COVID-19. Original processing notes: The assay estimated nucleated cells by amplifying reference gene primers. Using immunoSEQ multiplex PCR, the repertoire was profiled, and TCRdb retains in-frame clones only, with some absent. The V and J calls and the clone size are those of that table, but D and trimming were determined from the DNA. The sample carries 650,000 to 800,000 clones, around 90% recorded once. This receptor was identified in a woman aged 18-29 years with acute or convalescent COVID-19. Sequenced input: peripheral blood.

The CDR3 nucleotides read TGTGCCAGCAGCCCTGGCCGTAACTATGGCTACACCTTC. Protein product: CASSPGRNYGYTF. V and J are TRBV7-2 and TRBJ1-2, with D hard to call. CDR1 is SGHTA, CDR2 FQGNSA, per germline. This CDR3 is built from 13 residues. V was trimmed by 5 bases and J by 1 base, leaving 8 bases between them.